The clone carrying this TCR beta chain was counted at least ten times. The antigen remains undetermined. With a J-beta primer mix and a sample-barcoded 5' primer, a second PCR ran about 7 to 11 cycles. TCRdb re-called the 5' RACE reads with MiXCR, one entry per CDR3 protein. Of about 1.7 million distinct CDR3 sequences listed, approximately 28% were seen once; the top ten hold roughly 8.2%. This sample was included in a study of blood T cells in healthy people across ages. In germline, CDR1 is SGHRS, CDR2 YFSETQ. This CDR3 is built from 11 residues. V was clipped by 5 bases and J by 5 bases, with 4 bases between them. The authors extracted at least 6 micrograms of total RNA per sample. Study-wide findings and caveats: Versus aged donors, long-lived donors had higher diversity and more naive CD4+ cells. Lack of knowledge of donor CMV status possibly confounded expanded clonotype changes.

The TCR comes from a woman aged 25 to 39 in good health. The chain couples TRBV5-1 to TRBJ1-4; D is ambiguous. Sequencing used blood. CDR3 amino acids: CASRGNEKLFF. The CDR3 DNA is TGCGCCAGCAGGGGAAATGAAAAACTGTTTTTT.